The 5 T cell receptor beta chains reported below all come from one sample, sequenced in a study of blood T cell repertoires in COVID-19. The repertoire was sequenced with immunoSEQ multiplex PCR; TCRdb's copy has only in-frame clones and lacks some. The sample contains around 100,000 clones, 84% of which appear only once. The source material was peripheral blood. The receptors come from a woman between 40 and 50 years old with acute or convalescent COVID-19.

This clone was observed a handful of times. This chain connects TRBV19 to TRBJ1-5; D is unresolved. The CDR3 sequence is 15 residues long. Germline V lookup: CDR1 LNHDA, CDR2 SQIVND (reference sequence). V lost 3 bases to trimming and J lost 0 bases, with 9 bases between them. Written as DNA, the CDR3 is TGTGCCAGTAGTATCCACCAGGTTAGCAATCAGCCCCAGCATTTT. This encodes CASSIHQVSNQPQHF.

The genes are TRBV6-1 and TRBJ2-7; possible D gene TRBD2, 7 bases. The length of the CDR3 is 16 residues. V was cut by 0 bases and J by 3 bases, with 15 bases left in between. The germline V gene encodes CDR1 MNHNS and CDR2 SASEGT. This chain's CDR3 is CASSEARLGGLYEQYF. The CDR3 coding sequence is TGTGCCAGCAGTGAAGCGCGATTGGGGGGGCTCTACGAGCAGTACTTC.

The chain combines TRBV3-1 (or the pseudogene TRBV3-2) with TRBJ2-2; TRBD2 aligns across 10 bases. V gave up 1 base and J gave up 8 bases; unmatched junction bases: 7. The germline V gene encodes CDR1 LGHDT and CDR2 YNNKEL (reference sequence). This CDR3 contains 16 residues. CDR3 nucleotides: TGTGCCAGCAGCCAAGGGCTAGCGGGGGTGAGAGGGGAGCTGTTTTTT. Translating gives CASSQGLAGVRGELFF.

The chain links TRBV27 to TRBJ1-2; possible D gene TRBD1, 6 bases. The CDR3 spans 13 residues. The germline gives CDR1 MNHEY, CDR2 SMNVEV (reference sequence). Trimming removed 5 bases from V and 8 bases from J, with 15 bases in between. This CDR3 reads CASSTHRARGYTF. CDR3 in DNA: TGTGCCAGCAGTACTCACAGGGCCCGGGGCTACACCTTC.

This clone was detected only once. The rearrangement uses TRBV14 and TRBJ2-3; 10 bases match TRBD2. CDR1 is SGHDN and CDR2 is FVKESK in the germline V gene. The CDR3 spans 18 residues. Trimming took 3 bases from V and 5 from J; bases not matched to a gene: 14. CDR3 sequence reads: CASSHLRVSGGAVDTQYF. As DNA, the CDR3 is TGTGCCAGCAGCCACCTCCGGGTCAGCGGGGGGGCAGTAGATACGCAGTATTTT. The variable domain in full, completed from reference TRBV14 and TRBJ2-3, reads EAGVTQFPSHSVIEKGQTVTLRCDPISGHDNLYWYRRVMGKEIKFLLHFVKESKQDESGMPNNRFLAERTGGTYSTLKVQPAELEDSGVYFCASSHLRVSGGAVDTQYFGPGTRLTVL.